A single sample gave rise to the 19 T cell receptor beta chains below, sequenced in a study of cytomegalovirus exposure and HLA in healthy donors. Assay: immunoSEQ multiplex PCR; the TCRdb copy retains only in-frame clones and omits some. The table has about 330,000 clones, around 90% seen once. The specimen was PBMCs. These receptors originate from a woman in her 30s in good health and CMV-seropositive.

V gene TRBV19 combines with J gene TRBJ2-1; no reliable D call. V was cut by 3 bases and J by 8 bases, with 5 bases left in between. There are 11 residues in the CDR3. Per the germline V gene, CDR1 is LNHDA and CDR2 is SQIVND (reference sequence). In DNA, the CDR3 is TGTGCCAGTAGTATCAGCCATGAGCAGTTCTTC. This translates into CASSISHEQFF.

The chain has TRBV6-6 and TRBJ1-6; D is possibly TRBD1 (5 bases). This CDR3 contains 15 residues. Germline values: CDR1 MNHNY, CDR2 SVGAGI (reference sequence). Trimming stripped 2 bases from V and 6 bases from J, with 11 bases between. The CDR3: CASSYGAEPNSPLHF. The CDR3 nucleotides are TGTGCCAGCAGTTACGGGGCAGAACCTAATTCACCCCTCCACTTT.

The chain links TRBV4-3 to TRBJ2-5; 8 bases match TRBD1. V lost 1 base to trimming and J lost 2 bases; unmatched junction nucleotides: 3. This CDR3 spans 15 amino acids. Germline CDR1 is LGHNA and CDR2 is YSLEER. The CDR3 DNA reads TGCGCCAGCAGCCAAGTTAGGACAGGGCAAGAGACCCAGTACTTC. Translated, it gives CASSQVRTGQETQYF.

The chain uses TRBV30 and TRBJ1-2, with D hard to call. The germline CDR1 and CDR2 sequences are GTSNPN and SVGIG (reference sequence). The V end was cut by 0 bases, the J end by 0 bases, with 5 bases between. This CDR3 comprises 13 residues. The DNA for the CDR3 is TGTGCCTGGAGTGTAGACCCTAACTATGGCTACACCTTC. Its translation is CAWSVDPNYGYTF. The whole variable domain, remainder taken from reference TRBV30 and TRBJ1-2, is SQTIHQWPATLVQPVGSPLSLECTVEGTSNPNLYWYRQAAGRGLQLLFYSVGIGQISSEVPQNLSASRPQDRQFILSSKKLLLSDSGFYLCAWSVDPNYGYTFGSGTRLTVV.

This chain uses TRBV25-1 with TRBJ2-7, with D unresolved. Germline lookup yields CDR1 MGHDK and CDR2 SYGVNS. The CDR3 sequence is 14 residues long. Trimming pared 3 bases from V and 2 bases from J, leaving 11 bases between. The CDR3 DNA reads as TGTGCCAGCAGTGAGGGGATGGGCCCCTACGAGCAGTACTTC. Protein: CASSEGMGPYEQYF.

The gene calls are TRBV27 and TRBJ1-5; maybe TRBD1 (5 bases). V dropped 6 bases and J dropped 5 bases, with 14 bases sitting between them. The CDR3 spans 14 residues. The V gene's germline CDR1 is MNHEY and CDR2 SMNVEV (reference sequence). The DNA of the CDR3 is TGTGCCAGCAGGGGTAACAGGCTCGATCAGCCCCAGCATTTT. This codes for CASRGNRLDQPQHF.

CDR3 bases: TGTGCCAGCAGCGTAAATAGTGACGGTAACTATGGCTACACCTTC. Translation gives CASSVNSDGNYGYTF. This sequence joins TRBV9 and TRBJ1-2; D unresolved. The CDR3 extends over 15 amino acids. V was trimmed by 1 base and J by 1 base, leaving 11 bases between them. Looked up from germline, CDR1 is SGDLS and CDR2 is YYNGEE.

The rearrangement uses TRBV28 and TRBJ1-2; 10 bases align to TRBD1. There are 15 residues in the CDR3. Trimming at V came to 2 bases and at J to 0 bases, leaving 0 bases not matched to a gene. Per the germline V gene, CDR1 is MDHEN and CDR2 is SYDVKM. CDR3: CASSLGTGANYGYTF. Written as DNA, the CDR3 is TGTGCCAGCAGTTTAGGGACAGGGGCTAACTATGGCTACACCTTC.

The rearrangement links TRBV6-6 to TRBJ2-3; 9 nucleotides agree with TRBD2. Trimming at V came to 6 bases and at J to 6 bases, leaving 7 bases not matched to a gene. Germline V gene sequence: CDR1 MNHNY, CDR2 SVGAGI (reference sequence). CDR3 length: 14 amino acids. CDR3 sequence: CASSPGTSRDTQYF. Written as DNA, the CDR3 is TGTGCCAGCAGCCCCGGGACTAGCAGGGATACGCAGTATTTT.

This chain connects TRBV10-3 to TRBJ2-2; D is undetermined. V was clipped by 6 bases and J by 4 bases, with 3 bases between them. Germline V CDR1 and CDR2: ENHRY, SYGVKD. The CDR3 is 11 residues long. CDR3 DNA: TGTGCCATCAGCGGCACCGGGGAGCTGTTTTTT. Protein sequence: CAISGTGELFF.

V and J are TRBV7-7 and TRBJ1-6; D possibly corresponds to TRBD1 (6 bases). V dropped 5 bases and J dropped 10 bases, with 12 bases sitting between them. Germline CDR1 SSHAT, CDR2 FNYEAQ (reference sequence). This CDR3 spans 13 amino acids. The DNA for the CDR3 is TGTGCCAGCAGCCGAACAGGGCAATCACCCCTCCACTTT. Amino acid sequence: CASSRTGQSPLHF.

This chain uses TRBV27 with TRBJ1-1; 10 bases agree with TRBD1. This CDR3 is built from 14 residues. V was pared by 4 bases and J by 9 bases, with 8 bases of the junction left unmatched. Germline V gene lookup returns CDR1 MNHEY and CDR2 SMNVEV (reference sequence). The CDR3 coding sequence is TGTGCCAGCAGTTCCCCTAGACAGGGGGCTAAAGCTTTCTTT. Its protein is CASSSPRQGAKAFF.

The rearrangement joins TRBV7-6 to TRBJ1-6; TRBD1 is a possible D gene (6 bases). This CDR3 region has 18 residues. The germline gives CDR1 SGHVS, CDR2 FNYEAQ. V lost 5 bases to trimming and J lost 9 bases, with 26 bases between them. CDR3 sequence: CASSLKTIAGANSSPLHF. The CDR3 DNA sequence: TGTGCCAGCAGCCTCAAAACAATCGCAGGGGCCAATAGTTCACCCCTCCACTTT. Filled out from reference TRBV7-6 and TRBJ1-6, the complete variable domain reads GAGVSQSPRYKVTKRGQDVALRCDPISGHVSLYWYRQALGQGPEFLTYFNYEAQQDKSGLPNDRFSAERPEGSISTLTIQRTEQRDSAMYRCASSLKTIAGANSSPLHFGNGTRLTVT.

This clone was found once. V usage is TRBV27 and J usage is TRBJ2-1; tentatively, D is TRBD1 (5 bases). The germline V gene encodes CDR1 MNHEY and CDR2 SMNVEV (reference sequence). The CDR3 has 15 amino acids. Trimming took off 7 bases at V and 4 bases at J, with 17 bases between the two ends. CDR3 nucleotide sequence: TGTGCCAGCATCGGCCAGGGTATCGGGTACAATGAGCAGTTCTTC. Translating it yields CASIGQGIGYNEQFF.

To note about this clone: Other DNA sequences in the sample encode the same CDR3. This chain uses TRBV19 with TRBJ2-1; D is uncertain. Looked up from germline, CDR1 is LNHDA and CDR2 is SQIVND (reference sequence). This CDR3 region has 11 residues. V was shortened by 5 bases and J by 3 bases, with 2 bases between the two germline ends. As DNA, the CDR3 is TGTGCCAGTAGTCTCTACAATGAGCAGTTCTTC. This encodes CASSLYNEQFF.

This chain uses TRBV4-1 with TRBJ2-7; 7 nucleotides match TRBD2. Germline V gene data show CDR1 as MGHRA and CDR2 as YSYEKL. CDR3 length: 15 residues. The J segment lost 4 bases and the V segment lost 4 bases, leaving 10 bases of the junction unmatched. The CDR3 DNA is TGCGCCAGCAGCCTACAAGCGGGGCTACAGTACGAGCAGTACTTC. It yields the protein CASSLQAGLQYEQYF.

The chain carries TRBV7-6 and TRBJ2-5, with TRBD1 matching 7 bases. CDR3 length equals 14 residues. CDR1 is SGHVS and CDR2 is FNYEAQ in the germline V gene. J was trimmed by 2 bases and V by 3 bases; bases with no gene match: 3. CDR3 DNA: TGTGCCAGCAGCTTGGGACAGCCTCAAGAGACCCAGTACTTC. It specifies CASSLGQPQETQYF.

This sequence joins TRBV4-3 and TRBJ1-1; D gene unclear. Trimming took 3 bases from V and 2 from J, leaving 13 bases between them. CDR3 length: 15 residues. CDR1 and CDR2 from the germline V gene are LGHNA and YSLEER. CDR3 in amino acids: CASSQVSEVNTEAFF. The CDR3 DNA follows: TGCGCCAGCAGCCAGGTCAGCGAAGTAAACACTGAAGCTTTCTTT.

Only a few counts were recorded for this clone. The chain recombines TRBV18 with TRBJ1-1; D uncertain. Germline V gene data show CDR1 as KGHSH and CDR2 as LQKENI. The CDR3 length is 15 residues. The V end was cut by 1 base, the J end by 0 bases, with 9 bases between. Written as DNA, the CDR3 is TGTGCCAGCTCACCACAGACCGGCTTGAACACTGAAGCTTTCTTT. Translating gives CASSPQTGLNTEAFF. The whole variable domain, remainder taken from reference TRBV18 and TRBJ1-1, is NAGVMQNPRHLVRRRGQEARLRCSPMKGHSHVYWYRQLPEEGLKFMVYLQKENIIDESGMPKERFSAEFPKEGPSILRIQQVVRGDSAAYFCASSPQTGLNTEAFFGQGTRLTVV.